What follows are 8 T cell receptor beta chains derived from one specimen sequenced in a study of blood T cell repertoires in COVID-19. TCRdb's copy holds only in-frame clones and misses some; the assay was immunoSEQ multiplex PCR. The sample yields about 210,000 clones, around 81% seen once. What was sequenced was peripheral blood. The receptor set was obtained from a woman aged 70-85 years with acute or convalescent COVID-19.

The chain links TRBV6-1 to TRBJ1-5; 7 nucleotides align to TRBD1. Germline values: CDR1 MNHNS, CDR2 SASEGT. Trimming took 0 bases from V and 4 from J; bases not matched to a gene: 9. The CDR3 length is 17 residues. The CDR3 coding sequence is TGTGCCAGCAGTGAAGCAAGGGGACAGAAGGTGAATCAGCCCCAGCATTTT. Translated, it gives CASSEARGQKVNQPQHF.

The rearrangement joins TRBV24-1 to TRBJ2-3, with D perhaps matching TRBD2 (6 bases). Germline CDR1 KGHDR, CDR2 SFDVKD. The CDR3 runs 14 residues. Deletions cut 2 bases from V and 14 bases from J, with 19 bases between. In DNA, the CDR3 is TGTGCCACCAGTGATTCCCGGGGGAAGGCAGATATGTATTTT. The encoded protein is CATSDSRGKADMYF.

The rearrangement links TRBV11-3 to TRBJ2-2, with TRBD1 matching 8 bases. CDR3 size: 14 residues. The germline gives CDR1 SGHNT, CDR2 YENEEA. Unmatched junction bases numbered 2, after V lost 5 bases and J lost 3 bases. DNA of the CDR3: TGTGCCAGCAGCGGGACAGGCTACACCGGGGAGCTGTTTTTT. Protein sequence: CASSGTGYTGELFF.

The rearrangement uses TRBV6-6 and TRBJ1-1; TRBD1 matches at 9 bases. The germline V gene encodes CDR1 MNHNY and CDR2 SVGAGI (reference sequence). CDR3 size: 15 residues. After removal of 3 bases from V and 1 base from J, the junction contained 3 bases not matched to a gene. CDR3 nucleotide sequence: TGTGCCAGCAGTTATGAGGGACAGGGGAACACTGAAGCTTTCTTT. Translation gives CASSYEGQGNTEAFF.

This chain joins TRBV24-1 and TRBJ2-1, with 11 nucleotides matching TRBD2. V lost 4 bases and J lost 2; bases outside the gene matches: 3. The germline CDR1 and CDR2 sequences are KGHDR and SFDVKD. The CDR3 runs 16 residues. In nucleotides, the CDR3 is TGTGCCACCAGTGAGCTTAGCGGGGGGGCCTACAATGAGCAGTTCTTC. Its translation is CATSELSGGAYNEQFF.

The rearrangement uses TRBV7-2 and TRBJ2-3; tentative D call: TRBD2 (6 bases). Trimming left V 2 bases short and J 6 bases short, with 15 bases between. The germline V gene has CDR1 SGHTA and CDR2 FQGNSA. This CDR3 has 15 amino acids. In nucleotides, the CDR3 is TGTGCCAGCAGCTTACAGCGGCTAGGAGGGGATACGCAGTATTTT. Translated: CASSLQRLGGDTQYF.

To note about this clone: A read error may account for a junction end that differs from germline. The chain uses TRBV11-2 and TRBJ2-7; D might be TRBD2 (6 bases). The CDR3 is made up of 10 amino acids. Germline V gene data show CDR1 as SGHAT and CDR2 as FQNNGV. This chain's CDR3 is CASPWGDGGF. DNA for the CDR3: TGTGCCAGCCCCTGGGGGGACGGGGGCTTC.

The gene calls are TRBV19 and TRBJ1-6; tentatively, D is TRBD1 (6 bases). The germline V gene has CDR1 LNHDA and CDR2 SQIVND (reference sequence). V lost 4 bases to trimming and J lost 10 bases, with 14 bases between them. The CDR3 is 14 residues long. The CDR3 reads CASSTPGAGSPLHF. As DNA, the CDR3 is TGTGCCAGTAGTACCCCAGGGGCCGGGTCACCCCTCCACTTT.